One sample yielded the 20 T cell receptor beta chains listed below, sequenced in a study of blood T cell repertoires in COVID-19. The data were produced by immunoSEQ multiplex PCR, yet TCRdb's version contains in-frame clones alone and is incomplete. The sample shows around 72,000 clones, approximately 88% of them seen only once. What was sequenced was peripheral blood. Receptors originate from a woman aged 70-85 years with acute or convalescent COVID-19.

The chain recombines TRBV30 with TRBJ2-5, with TRBD2 as a possible D gene (6 bases). The V gene's germline CDR1 is GTSNPN and CDR2 SVGIG (reference sequence). V was clipped by 4 bases and J by 1 base, with 10 bases between them. The CDR3 loop spans 13 amino acids. The CDR3 DNA reads TGTGCCTGGACTCGGGACTTCCAAGAGACCCAGTACTTC. Protein product: CAWTRDFQETQYF.

The V gene is TRBV6-6, the J gene TRBJ2-6; D unresolved. The CDR3 length is 16 residues. Germline V gene data show CDR1 as MNHNY and CDR2 as SVGAGI (reference sequence). V gave up 5 bases and J gave up 0 bases, with 11 bases separating them. The DNA for the CDR3 is TGTGCCAGCAGTGCGAATGTCCCCTCTGGGGCCAACGTCCTGACTTTC. It specifies CASSANVPSGANVLTF.

This clone occurred once. The V call is TRBV19, the J call TRBJ1-1; D unclear. In germline, CDR1 is LNHDA, CDR2 SQIVND (reference sequence). There are 14 residues in the CDR3. Trimming took 1 base from V and 0 from J, leaving 6 bases between them. DNA for the CDR3: TGTGCCAGTAGTATAGCTTCGGTGAACACTGAAGCTTTCTTT. Its translation: CASSIASVNTEAFF.

The rearrangement links TRBV6-5 to TRBJ1-1; 8 bases are a match to TRBD1. Trimming at V came to 6 bases and at J to 11 bases, leaving 8 bases not matched to a gene. In germline, CDR1 is MNHEY, CDR2 SVGAGI. This CDR3 spans 12 amino acids. CDR3 sequence (DNA): TGTGCCAGCAGGAAAGGGCAGGGGGCGGCTTTCTTT. Its protein is CASRKGQGAAFF.

The V call is TRBV30, the J call TRBJ2-7; TRBD2 matches at 10 bases. This CDR3 comprises 13 residues. J was trimmed by 4 bases and V by 2 bases; bases with no gene match: 2. The germline V gene has CDR1 GTSNPN and CDR2 SVGIG (reference sequence). CDR3 sequence reads: CAWSSGLAYEQYF. The CDR3, as DNA: TGTGCCTGGAGTTCGGGACTAGCGTACGAGCAGTACTTC. The complete variable domain, with remaining parts taken from reference TRBV30 and TRBJ2-7, reads SQTIHQWPATLVQPVGSPLSLECTVEGTSNPNLYWYRQAAGRGLQLLFYSVGIGQISSEVPQNLSASRPQDRQFILSSKKLLLSDSGFYLCAWSSGLAYEQYFGPGTRLTVT.

The chain combines TRBV29-1 with TRBJ1-1, with 7 bases lining up with TRBD1. With V trimmed by 5 bases and J by 0 bases, 9 bases remained unmatched. CDR3 length equals 15 residues. Germline CDR1 reads SQVTM; CDR2 reads ANQGSEA. CDR3 sequence: CSVRDSGGMNTEAFF. CDR3 in DNA: TGCAGCGTTCGGGACAGTGGGGGCATGAACACTGAAGCTTTCTTT. Filled out from reference TRBV29-1 and TRBJ1-1, the complete variable domain reads SAVISQKPSRDICQRGTSLTIQCQVDSQVTMMFWYRQQPGQSLTLIATANQGSEATYESGFVIDKFPISRPNLTFSTLTVSNMSPEDSSIYLCSVRDSGGMNTEAFFGQGTRLTVV.

The chain joins TRBV12-3 or TRBV12-4 to TRBJ2-5; no firm D call. Trimming pared 6 bases from V and 0 bases from J, leaving 8 bases between. The length of the CDR3 is 13 residues. Here the CDR3 DNA reads TGTGCCAGCAGCCCCCAGAACCAAGAGACCCAGTACTTC. Its protein product is CASSPQNQETQYF.

The chain couples TRBV27 to TRBJ1-6, with D tentatively TRBD1 (6 bases). Germline lookup yields CDR1 MNHEY and CDR2 SMNVEV (reference sequence). This CDR3 spans 17 amino acids. V lost 2 bases and J lost 10, with 21 bases in between. Here the CDR3 DNA reads TGTGCCAGCAGTTTAAGACCCACAGGGACGAGTGGATCACCCCTCCACTTT. Protein product: CASSLRPTGTSGSPLHF.

The V gene is TRBV5-1, the J gene TRBJ1-1, with D tentatively TRBD1 (5 bases). Germline-derived CDR1 and CDR2 are SGHRS and YFSETQ. This CDR3 contains 14 residues. With 0 bases removed from V and 0 bases from J, the gap between germline ends came to 6 bases. CDR3 loop: CASSLGGMNTEAFF. In DNA, the CDR3 is TGCGCCAGCAGCTTGGGGGGCATGAACACTGAAGCTTTCTTT.

The gene calls are TRBV9 and TRBJ2-3; TRBD1 aligns across 8 bases. Trimming cost V 0 bases and J 6 bases; bases outside gene matches: 6. This CDR3 comprises 15 residues. Germline V CDR1 and CDR2: SGDLS, YYNGEE. The CDR3 here is CASSVEQGVSDTQYF. CDR3 nucleotides: TGTGCCAGCAGCGTAGAACAGGGGGTCTCGGATACGCAGTATTTT.

The rearrangement joins TRBV5-1 to TRBJ2-1, with D possibly matching TRBD2 (6 bases). Per germline, CDR1 SGHRS and CDR2 YFSETQ. The CDR3 spans 13 residues. Trimming shortened V by 3 bases and J by 3 bases, and 7 bases separated the two germline ends. The CDR3 loop is CASSWRGYNEQFF. CDR3 nucleotides: TGCGCCAGCAGCTGGAGGGGCTACAATGAGCAGTTCTTC.

The gene calls are TRBV7-8 and TRBJ2-1; the match to TRBD1 covers 7 bases. The CDR3 has 15 amino acids. CDR1 and CDR2 from the germline V gene are SGHVS and FQNEAQ. V was pared by 1 base and J by 2 bases, with 2 bases of the junction left unmatched. The CDR3, as DNA: TGTGCCAGCAGCTTAGACAGGGGTGCCTACAATGAGCAGTTCTTC. It encodes CASSLDRGAYNEQFF.

The J gene is TRBJ2-1, the V gene TRBV28, with a tentative D call TRBD2 (5 bases). V was pared by 4 bases and J by 6 bases, with 19 bases between. From germline, CDR1 is MDHEN and CDR2 SYDVKM. This CDR3 is built from 16 residues. CDR3 region: CASSSPSLAGGNEQFF. CDR3 DNA sequence: TGTGCCAGCAGTTCCCCGTCCCTCGCTGGAGGCAATGAGCAGTTCTTC.

The chain has TRBV28 and TRBJ1-1; possible D gene TRBD1, 5 bases. CDR1 and CDR2 from the germline V gene are MDHEN and SYDVKM. V was pared by 2 bases and J by 4 bases, with 17 bases between. The length of the CDR3 is 16 residues. This chain's CDR3 is CASSLAQGLGSTEAFF. CDR3 in DNA: TGTGCCAGCAGTTTAGCGCAGGGATTGGGAAGCACTGAAGCTTTCTTT.

V and J are TRBV9 and TRBJ2-7; TRBD1 matches 10 bases. V trimming: 4 bases; J trimming: 2 bases; junction bases outside the gene matches: 6. The CDR3 spans 15 residues. Germline V gene lookup returns CDR1 SGDLS and CDR2 YYNGEE. Here the CDR3 reads CASSLTGTGAYEQYF. The CDR3, as DNA: TGTGCCAGCAGCCTAACCGGGACAGGGGCCTACGAGCAGTACTTC.

The chain carries TRBV4-1 and TRBJ1-6; D remains ambiguous. CDR3 length: 15 residues. The germline V gene has CDR1 MGHRA and CDR2 YSYEKL. The ends were cut back, 3 bases at V and 6 bases at J, with 12 bases in the middle. The CDR3 spells CASSQQENLNSPLHF. The CDR3 coding sequence is TGCGCCAGCAGCCAGCAGGAAAATCTTAATTCACCCCTCCACTTT.

The V gene is TRBV10-3, the J gene TRBJ1-2, with 7 bases aligning to TRBD1. The CDR3 consists of 12 residues. Germline assignment: CDR1 ENHRY and CDR2 SYGVKD. Trimming cost V 11 bases and J 3 bases; bases outside gene matches: 6. CDR3 nucleotide sequence: TGTGCCGTTGGACAGGCGTACTATGGCTACACCTTC. Translating it yields CAVGQAYYGYTF.

This clone has only one observation. This chain's CDR3 is CASSPPGPVPTTYNEQFF. The CDR3 DNA is TGTGCCAGCAGCCCTCCGGGTCCGGTGCCTACGACCTACAATGAGCAGTTCTTC. The V and J genes are TRBV3-1 (or the pseudogene TRBV3-2) and TRBJ2-1; D is undetermined. The CDR3 has 18 residues. CDR1 and CDR2 (germline): LGHDT, YNNKEL (reference sequence). The ends were cut back, 4 bases at V and 2 bases at J, with 21 bases in the middle.

The genes are TRBV6-1 and TRBJ1-5, with 7 bases identical to TRBD1. The CDR3 extends over 16 amino acids. Germline V CDR1 and CDR2: MNHNS, SASEGT. Unmatched junction bases numbered 10, after V lost 3 bases and J lost 5 bases. CDR3 amino acids: CASSELRTGGYQPQHF. CDR3 DNA: TGTGCCAGCAGTGAGCTCCGGACAGGTGGATATCAGCCCCAGCATTTT.

The chain uses TRBV7-9 and TRBJ2-7; 8 bases agree with TRBD2. Unmatched junction bases numbered 8, after V lost 4 bases and J lost 3 bases. Germline CDR1 reads SEHNR; CDR2 reads FQNEAQ (reference sequence). The CDR3 is 15 residues long. The CDR3 region is CASSSPGTRDYEQYF. The CDR3, as DNA: TGTGCCAGCAGCTCTCCTGGGACTAGGGACTACGAGCAGTACTTC.